A selection of T cell receptor beta chains follows, all from one sample in a study of blood T cell repertoires in COVID-19. TCRdb's table, derived via immunoSEQ multiplex PCR, lists solely in-frame clones and lacks some. The sample carries 180,000 or so clones, roughly 85% recorded once. Sequencing was carried out using peripheral blood. The receptors here all came from a man in his fifties or sixties with acute or convalescent COVID-19. Each CDR3 is given with its conserved first and last residue. D genes are given only for firm matches. Clone size is given for some rows only: seen once, a few or many times, or a class if the clone is expanded.

clone_size,d_call,j_call,v_call,cdr3_length,cdr3_aa,cdr3_nt
-,-,TRBJ2-1,TRBV2,16,CASRGNRRARASEQFF,TGTGCCAGCAGAGGGAACCGGAGGGCCAGGGCCAGTGAGCAGTTCTTC
-,TRBD2,TRBJ2-1,TRBV4-2,15,CASSRPSGRAGEQFF,TGTGCCAGCAGCCGGCCTAGCGGGAGGGCCGGTGAGCAGTTCTTC
-,-,TRBJ1-3,TRBV7-9,14,CASSLGGPRDTIYF,TGTGCCAGCAGCTTAGGAGGTCCTCGGGACACCATATATTTT
-,TRBD1,TRBJ1-5,TRBV28,16,CASSLSPRGAQGPQHF,TGTGCCAGCAGTTTATCTCCCAGGGGGGCCCAGGGACCCCAGCATTTT
-,-,TRBJ2-7,TRBV21-1,17,CASSKGQGPLESYEQYF,TGTGCCAGCAGCAAAGGCCAAGGTCCCCTAGAGTCCTACGAGCAGTACTTC
few,TRBD2,TRBJ2-1,TRBV5-5,16,CASSPTGTSSYNEQFF,TGTGCCAGCAGCCCGACCGGGACTAGCTCCTACAATGAGCAGTTCTTC
-,-,TRBJ1-4,TRBV2,14,CASSGQGTNEKLFF,TGTGCCAGCAGTGGTCAGGGGACTAATGAAAAACTGTTTTTT
-,-,TRBJ2-7,TRBV27,14,CASAWTDGDGEQYF,TGTGCCAGCGCTTGGACAGATGGGGACGGCGAGCAGTACTTC
few,-,TRBJ1-1,TRBV28,12,CASRITTGEAFF,TGTGCCAGCAGGATCACGACAGGAGAAGCTTTCTTT
-,TRBD1,TRBJ1-5,TRBV27,12,CASARTGQPQHF,TGTGCCAGCGCCCGGACAGGACAGCCCCAGCATTTT
once,-,TRBJ2-2,TRBV24-1,14,CAASERANTGELFF,TGTGCCGCCAGTGAGCGAGCAAACACCGGGGAGCTGTTTTTT
-,-,TRBJ1-2,TRBV28,16,CASSPRPGTSRYGYTF,TGTGCCAGCAGCCCCCGTCCGGGTACATCGCGGTATGGCTACACCTTC
-,-,TRBJ2-3,TRBV27,14,CASSFGVAADTQYF,TGTGCCAGCAGTTTTGGGGTAGCGGCAGATACGCAGTATTTT
-,-,TRBJ2-5,TRBV6-2/TRBV6-3,13,CASSYWGDGTQYF,TGTGCCAGCAGTTATTGGGGGGACGGGACCCAGTACTTC
few,TRBD2,TRBJ2-1,TRBV7-3,17,CASSSRLAGGIYNEQFF,TGTGCCAGCAGCTCCCGACTAGCGGGAGGCATCTACAATGAGCAGTTCTTC
-,-,TRBJ1-4,TRBV28,15,CASSFPESRGEKLFF,TGTGCCAGCAGTTTTCCTGAATCCCGAGGTGAAAAACTGTTTTTT
-,-,TRBJ1-1,TRBV5-1,14,CASSLAEAGPEAFF,TGCGCCAGCAGCTTGGCCGAGGCGGGCCCTGAAGCTTTCTTT
few,-,TRBJ1-2,TRBV4-2,14,CASSQDPSDYGYTF,TGTGCCAGCAGCCAAGACCCCAGTGACTATGGCTACACCTTC
-,-,TRBJ1-1,TRBV18,13,CASAAGQNTEAFF,TGTGCCAGCGCCGCCGGACAGAACACTGAAGCTTTCTTT
-,TRBD2,TRBJ2-1,TRBV3-1/TRBV3-2,16,CASSQEGLAGPDEQFF,TGTGCCAGCAGCCAAGAGGGACTAGCGGGACCGGACGAGCAGTTCTTC
-,TRBD2,TRBJ2-3,TRBV2,15,CASSVGAGGMDTQYF,TGTGCCAGCAGCGTTGGAGCGGGAGGAATGGATACGCAGTATTTT
-,-,TRBJ2-1,TRBV7-3,14,CASRGAREVNEQFF,TGTGCCAGCAGGGGAGCGAGGGAGGTCAATGAGCAGTTCTTC
once,TRBD1,TRBJ1-1,TRBV5-1,14,CASSSGQVGSEAFF,TGCGCCAGCAGCTCCGGACAGGTCGGTTCTGAAGCTTTCTTT
-,TRBD2,TRBJ2-7,TRBV7-2,18,CASSLAGGGASGRAGQYF,TGTGCCAGCAGCTTAGCGGGGGGCGGGGCTAGCGGGAGGGCCGGGCAGTACTTC
-,-,TRBJ2-5,TRBV28,13,CASSFNRQETQYF,TGTGCCAGCAGTTTCAACAGACAAGAGACCCAGTACTTC
-,TRBD1,TRBJ2-7,TRBV10-3,15,CAISESDRGSYEQYF,TGTGCCATCAGTGAGTCCGACAGGGGTTCTTACGAGCAGTACTTC
once,-,TRBJ1-1,TRBV28,12,CASSFAESEAFF,TGTGCCAGCAGTTTTGCGGAATCTGAAGCTTTCTTT
few,TRBD2,TRBJ2-2,TRBV19,17,CASSFRRDYENTGELFF,TGTGCCAGTAGTTTTCGCCGGGACTACGAAAACACCGGGGAGCTGTTTTTT
-,TRBD1,TRBJ2-1,TRBV19,15,CASSAGTGSYNEQFF,TGTGCCAGTAGTGCCGGGACAGGCTCCTACAATGAGCAGTTCTTC
once,-,TRBJ1-6,TRBV7-2,13,CASSLEQRSPLHF,TGTGCCAGCAGCTTAGAACAGAGATCACCCCTCCACTTT